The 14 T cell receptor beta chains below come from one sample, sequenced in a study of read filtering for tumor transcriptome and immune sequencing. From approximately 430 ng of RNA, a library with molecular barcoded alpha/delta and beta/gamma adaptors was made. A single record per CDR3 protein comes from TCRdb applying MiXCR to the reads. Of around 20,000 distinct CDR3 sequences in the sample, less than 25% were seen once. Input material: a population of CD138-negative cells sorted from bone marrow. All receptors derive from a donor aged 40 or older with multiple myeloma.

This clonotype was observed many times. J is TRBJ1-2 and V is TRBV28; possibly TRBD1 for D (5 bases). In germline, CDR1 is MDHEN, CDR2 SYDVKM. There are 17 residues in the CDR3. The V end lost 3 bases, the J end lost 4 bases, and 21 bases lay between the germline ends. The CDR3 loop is CASSFTLRQRKTYGYTF. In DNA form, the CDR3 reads TGTGCCAGCAGTTTTACCCTTCGACAGCGGAAAACCTATGGCTACACCTTC.

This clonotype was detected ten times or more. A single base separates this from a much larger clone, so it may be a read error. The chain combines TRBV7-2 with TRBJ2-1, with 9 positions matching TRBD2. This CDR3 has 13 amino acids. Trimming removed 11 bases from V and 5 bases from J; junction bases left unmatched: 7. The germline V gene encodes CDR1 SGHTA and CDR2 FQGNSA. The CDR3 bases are TGTGCCGGCAATAGCGGGAGTGACAATGAGCAGTTCTTC. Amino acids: CAGNSGSDNEQFF.

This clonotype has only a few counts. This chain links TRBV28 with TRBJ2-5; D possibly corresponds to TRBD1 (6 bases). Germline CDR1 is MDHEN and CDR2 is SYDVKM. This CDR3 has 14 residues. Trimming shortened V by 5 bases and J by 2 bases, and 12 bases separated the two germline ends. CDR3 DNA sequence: TGTGCCAGCAGTGTACAGGGCCTGCAAGAGACCCAGTACTTC. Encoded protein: CASSVQGLQETQYF.

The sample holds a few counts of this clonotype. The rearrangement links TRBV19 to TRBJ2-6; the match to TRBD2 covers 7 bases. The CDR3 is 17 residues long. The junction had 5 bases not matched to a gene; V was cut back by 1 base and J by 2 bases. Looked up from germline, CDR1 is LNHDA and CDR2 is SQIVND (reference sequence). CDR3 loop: CASSIGGGDPGANVLTF. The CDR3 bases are TGTGCCAGTAGTATAGGGGGGGGAGATCCTGGGGCCAACGTCCTGACTTTC.

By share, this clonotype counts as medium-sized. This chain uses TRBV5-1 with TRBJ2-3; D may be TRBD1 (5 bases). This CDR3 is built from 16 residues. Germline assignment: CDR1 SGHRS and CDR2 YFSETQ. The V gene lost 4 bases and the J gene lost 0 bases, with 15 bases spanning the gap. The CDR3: CASSRTGPSSTDTQYF. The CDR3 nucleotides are TGCGCCAGCAGCAGAACAGGTCCGTCTAGCACAGATACGCAGTATTTT.

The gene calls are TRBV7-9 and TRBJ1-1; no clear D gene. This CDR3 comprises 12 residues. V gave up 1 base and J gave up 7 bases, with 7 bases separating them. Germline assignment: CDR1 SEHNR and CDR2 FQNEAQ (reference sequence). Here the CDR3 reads CASSLEWVEAFF. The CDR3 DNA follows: TGTGCCAGCAGCTTAGAATGGGTTGAAGCTTTCTTT.

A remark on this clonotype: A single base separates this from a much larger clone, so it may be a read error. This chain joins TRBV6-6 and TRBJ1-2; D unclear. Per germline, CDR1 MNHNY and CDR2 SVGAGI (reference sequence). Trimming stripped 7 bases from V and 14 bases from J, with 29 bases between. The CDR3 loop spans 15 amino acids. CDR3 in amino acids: CASNPKQGGTVARTF. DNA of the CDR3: TGTGCCAGCAACCCAAAACAAGGCGGAACTGTGGCTAGGACCTTC.

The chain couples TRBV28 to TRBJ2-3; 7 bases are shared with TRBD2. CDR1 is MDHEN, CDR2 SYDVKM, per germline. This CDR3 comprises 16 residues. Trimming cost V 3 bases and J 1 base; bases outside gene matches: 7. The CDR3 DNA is TGTGCCAGCAGTTTGTTGCCAGCGGGACGCACAGATACGCAGTATTTT. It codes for CASSLLPAGRTDTQYF.

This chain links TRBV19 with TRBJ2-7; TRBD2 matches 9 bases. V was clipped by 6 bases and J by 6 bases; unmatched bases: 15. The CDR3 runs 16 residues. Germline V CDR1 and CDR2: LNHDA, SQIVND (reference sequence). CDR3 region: CASRDSGSSAEGEQYF. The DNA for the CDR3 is TGTGCCAGTAGAGATAGCGGGAGTTCTGCGGAAGGCGAGCAGTACTTC.

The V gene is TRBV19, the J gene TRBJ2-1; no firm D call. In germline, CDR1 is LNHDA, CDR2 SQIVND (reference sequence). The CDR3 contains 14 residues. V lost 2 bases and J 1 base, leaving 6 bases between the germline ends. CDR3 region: CASSITVSYNEQFF. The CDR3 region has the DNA TGTGCCAGTAGTATAACTGTATCCTACAATGAGCAGTTCTTC.

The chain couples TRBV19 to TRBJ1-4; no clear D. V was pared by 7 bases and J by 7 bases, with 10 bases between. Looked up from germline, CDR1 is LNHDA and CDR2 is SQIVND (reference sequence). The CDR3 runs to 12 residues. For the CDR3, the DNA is TGTGCCAGTACTTTGACGGGTGAAAAACTGTTTTTT. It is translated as CASTLTGEKLFF.

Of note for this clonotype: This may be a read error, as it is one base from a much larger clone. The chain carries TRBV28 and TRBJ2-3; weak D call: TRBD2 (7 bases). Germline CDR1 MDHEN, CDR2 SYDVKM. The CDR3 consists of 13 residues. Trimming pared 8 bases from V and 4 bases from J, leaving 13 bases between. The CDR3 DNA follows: TGTGCCAGCGGGGGAGGGGGTCCAGATACGCAGTATTTT. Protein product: CASGGGGPDTQYF.

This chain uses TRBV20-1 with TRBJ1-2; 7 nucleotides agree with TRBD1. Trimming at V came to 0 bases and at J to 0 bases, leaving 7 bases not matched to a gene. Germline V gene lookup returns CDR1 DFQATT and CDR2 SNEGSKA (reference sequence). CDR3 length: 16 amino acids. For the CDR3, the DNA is TGCAGTGCTAGAGACCCGACAGGGAGATCTAACTATGGCTACACCTTC. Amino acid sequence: CSARDPTGRSNYGYTF.

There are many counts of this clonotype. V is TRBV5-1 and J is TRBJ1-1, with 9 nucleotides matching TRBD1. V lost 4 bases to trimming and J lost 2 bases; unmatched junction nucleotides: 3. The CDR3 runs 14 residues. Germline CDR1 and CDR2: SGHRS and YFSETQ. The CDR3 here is CASSQDRGNTEAFF. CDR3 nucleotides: TGCGCCAGCAGCCAGGACAGGGGAAACACTGAAGCTTTCTTT.